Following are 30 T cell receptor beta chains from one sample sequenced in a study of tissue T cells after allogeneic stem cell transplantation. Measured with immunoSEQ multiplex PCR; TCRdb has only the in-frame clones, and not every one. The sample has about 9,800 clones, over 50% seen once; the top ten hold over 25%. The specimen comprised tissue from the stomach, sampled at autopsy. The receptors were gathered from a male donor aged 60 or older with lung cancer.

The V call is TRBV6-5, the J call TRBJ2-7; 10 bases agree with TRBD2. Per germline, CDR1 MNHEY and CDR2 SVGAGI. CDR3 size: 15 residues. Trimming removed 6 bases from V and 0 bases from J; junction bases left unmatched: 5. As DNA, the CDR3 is TGTGCCAGCAGGCGAGCTAGCGGGAGCTCCTACGAGCAGTACTTC. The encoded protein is CASRRASGSSYEQYF.

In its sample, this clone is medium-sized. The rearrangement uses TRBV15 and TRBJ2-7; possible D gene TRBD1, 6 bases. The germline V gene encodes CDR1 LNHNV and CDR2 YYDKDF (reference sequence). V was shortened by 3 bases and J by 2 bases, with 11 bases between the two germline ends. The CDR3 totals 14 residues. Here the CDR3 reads CATSSTGQPYEQYF. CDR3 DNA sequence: TGTGCCACCAGCAGTACAGGGCAGCCCTACGAGCAGTACTTC.

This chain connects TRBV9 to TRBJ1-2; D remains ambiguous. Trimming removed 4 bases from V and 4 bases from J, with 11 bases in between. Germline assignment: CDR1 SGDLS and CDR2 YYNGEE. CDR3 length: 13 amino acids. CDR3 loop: CASSPSWLYGYTF. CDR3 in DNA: TGTGCCAGCAGCCCAAGCTGGCTCTATGGCTACACCTTC.

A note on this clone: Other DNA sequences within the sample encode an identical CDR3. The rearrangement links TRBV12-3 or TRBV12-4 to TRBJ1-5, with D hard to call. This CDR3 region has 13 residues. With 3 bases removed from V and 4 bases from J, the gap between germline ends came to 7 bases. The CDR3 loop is CASSLSGNQPQHF. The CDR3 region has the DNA TGTGCCAGCAGTTTGTCCGGGAATCAGCCCCAGCATTTT.

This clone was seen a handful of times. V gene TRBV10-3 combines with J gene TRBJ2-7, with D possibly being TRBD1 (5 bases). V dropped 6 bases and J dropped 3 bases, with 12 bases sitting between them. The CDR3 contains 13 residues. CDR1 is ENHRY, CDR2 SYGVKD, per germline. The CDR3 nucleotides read TGTGCCATCAGCCAGACAGATTACTACGAGCAGTACTTC. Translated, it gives CAISQTDYYEQYF.

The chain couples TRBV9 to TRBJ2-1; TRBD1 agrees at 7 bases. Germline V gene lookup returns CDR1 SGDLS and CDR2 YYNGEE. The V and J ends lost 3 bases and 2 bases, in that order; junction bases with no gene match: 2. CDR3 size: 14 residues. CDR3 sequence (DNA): TGTGCCAGCAGCGCCGGGACAGCCTACAATGAGCAGTTCTTC. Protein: CASSAGTAYNEQFF.

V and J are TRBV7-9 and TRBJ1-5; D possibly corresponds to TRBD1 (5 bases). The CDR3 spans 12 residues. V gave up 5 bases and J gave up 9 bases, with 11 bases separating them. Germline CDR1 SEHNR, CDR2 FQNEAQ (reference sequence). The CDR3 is CASSPGGRPQHF. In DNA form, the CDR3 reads TGTGCCAGCAGCCCGGGGGGGAGGCCCCAGCATTTT.

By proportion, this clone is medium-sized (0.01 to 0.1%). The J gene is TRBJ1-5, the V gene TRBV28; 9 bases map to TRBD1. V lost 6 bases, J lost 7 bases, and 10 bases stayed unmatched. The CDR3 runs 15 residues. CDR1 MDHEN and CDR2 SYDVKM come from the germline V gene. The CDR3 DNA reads TGTGCCAGCAGCATATCGGACAGGGGTGGCCAGCCCCAGCATTTT. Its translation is CASSISDRGGQPQHF.

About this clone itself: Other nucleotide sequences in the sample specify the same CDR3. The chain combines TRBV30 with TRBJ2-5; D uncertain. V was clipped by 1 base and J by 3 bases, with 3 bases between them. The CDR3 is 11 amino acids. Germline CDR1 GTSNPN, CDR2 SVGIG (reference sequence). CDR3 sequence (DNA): TGTGCCTGGAGTGCAAAAGAGACCCAGTACTTC. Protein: CAWSAKETQYF.

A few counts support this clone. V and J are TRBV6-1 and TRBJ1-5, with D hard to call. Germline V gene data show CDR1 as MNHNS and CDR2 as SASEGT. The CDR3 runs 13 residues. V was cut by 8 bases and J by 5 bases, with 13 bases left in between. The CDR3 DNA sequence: TGTGCCAGCTGTACAGATTTATATCAGCCCCAGCATTTT. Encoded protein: CASCTDLYQPQHF.

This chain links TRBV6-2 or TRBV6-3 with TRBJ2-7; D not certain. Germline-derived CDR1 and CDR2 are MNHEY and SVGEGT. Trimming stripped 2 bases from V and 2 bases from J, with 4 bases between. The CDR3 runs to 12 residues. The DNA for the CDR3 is TGTGCCAGCAGTTACCGTCCCTACGAGCAGTACTTC. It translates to CASSYRPYEQYF.

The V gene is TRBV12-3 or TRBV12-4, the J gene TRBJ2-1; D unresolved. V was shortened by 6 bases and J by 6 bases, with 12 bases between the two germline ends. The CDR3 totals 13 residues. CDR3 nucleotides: TGTGCCAGCAGCATCGGTCCGGCCAATGAGCAGTTCTTC. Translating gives CASSIGPANEQFF.

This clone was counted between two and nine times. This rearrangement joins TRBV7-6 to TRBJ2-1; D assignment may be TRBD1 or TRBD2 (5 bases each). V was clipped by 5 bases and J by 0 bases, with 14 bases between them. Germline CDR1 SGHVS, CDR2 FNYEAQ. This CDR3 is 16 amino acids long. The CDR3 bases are TGTGCCAGCAGCCTAGAGGGGTGGAGCTCCTACAATGAGCAGTTCTTC. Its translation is CASSLEGWSSYNEQFF.

CDR3 nucleotide sequence: TGTGCCAGCAGCGGCCGGGGTGGATATGGCTACACCTTC. This sequence encodes CASSGRGGYGYTF. V is TRBV11-3 and J is TRBJ1-2; unclear D gene. The CDR3 contains 13 residues. V lost 5 bases to trimming and J lost 5 bases, with 12 bases between them. CDR1 and CDR2 from the germline V gene are SGHNT and YENEEA.

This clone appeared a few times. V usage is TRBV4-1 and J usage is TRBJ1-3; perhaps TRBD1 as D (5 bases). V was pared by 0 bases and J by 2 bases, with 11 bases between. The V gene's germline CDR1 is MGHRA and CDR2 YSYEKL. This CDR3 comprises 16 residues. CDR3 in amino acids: CASSQDLRGTGNTIYF. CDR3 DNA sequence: TGCGCCAGCAGCCAAGATCTAAGGGGTACTGGAAACACCATATATTTT.

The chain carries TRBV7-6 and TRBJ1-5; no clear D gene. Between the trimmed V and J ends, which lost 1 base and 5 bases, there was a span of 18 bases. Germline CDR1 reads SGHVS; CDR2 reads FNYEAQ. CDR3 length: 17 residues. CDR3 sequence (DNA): TGTGCCAGCAGCTTAGAAGTGTCTTCGGGGTTCTATCAGCCCCAGCATTTT. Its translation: CASSLEVSSGFYQPQHF.

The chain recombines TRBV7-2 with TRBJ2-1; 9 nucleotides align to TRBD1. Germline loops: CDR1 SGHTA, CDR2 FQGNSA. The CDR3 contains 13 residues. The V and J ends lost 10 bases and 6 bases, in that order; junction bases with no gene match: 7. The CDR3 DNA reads TGTGCCAAAGCGACAGGGGGACCCAATGAGCAGTTCTTC. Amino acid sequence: CAKATGGPNEQFF.

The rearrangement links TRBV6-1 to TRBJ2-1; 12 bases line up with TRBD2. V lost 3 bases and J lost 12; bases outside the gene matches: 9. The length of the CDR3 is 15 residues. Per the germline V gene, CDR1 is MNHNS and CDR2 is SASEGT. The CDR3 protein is CASSDGLAGREGQFF. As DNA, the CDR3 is TGTGCCAGCAGTGATGGACTAGCGGGACGGGAAGGGCAGTTCTTC.

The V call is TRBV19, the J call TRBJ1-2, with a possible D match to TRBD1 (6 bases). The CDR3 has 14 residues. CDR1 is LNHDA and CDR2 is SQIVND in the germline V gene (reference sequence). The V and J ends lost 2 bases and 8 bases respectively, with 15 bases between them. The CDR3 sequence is CASSILGQPKGYTF. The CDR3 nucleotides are TGTGCCAGTAGTATACTTGGACAGCCTAAAGGCTACACCTTC.

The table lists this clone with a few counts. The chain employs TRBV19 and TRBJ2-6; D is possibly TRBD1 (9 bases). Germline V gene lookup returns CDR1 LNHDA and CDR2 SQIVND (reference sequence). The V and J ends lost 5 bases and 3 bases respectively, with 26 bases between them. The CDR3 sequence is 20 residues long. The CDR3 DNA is TGTGCCAGTAGTCCTTATAGCGGGAACAGGGGGCTGGATGGGGCCAACGTCCTGACTTTC. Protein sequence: CASSPYSGNRGLDGANVLTF.

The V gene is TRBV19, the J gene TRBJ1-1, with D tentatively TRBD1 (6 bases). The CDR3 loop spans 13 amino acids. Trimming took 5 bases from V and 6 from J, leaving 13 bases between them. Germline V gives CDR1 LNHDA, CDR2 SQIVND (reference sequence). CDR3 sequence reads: CASSPTGTAEAFF. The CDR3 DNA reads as TGTGCCAGTAGTCCAACAGGGACGGCTGAAGCTTTCTTT.

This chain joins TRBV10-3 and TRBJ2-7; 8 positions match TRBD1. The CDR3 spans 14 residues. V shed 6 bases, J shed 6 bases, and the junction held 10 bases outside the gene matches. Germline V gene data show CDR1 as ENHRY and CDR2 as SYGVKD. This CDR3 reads CAISERTGRFEQYF. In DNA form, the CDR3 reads TGTGCCATCAGCGAGCGGACAGGGCGCTTCGAGCAGTACTTC.

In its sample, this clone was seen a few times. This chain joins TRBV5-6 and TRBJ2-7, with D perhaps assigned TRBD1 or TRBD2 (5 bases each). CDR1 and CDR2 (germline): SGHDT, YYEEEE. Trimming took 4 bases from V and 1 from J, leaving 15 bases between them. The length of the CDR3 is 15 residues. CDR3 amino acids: CASSPGPVGSYEQYF. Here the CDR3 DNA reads TGTGCCAGCAGCCCGGGGCCGGTAGGTTCCTACGAGCAGTACTTC.

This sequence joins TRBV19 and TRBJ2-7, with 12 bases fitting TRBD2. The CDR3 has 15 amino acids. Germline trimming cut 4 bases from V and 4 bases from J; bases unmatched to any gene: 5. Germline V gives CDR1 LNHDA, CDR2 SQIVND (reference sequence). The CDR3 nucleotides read TGTGCCAGTAGTAGACTAGCGGGAGACGGGTACGAGCAGTACTTC. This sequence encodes CASSRLAGDGYEQYF.

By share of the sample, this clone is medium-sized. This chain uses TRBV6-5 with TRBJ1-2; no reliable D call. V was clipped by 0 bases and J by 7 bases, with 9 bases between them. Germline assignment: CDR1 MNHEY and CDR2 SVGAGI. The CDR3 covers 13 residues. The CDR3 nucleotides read TGTGCCAGCAGTTACTCAGGATTTGGTGGCTACACCTTC. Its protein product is CASSYSGFGGYTF.

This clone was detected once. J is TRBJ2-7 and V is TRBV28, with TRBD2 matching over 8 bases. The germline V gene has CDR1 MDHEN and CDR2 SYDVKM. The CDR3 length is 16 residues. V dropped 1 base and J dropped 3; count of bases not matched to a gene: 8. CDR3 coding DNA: TGTGCCAGCAGTTTATTTGGTAGCGGGGAAAGCTACGAGCAGTACTTC. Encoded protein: CASSLFGSGESYEQYF.

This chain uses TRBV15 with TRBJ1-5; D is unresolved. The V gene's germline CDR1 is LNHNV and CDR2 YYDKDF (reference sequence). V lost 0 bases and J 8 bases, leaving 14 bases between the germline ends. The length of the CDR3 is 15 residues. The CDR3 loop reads CATSRDSRGDEPQHF. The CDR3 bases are TGTGCCACCAGCAGAGATTCGCGGGGAGACGAGCCCCAGCATTTT.

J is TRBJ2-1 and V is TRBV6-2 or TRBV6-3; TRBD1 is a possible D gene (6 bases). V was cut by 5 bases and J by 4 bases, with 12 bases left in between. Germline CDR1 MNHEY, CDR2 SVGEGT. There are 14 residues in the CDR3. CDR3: CASSPSGHYNEQFF. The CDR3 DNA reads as TGTGCCAGCAGTCCCTCGGGACATTACAATGAGCAGTTCTTC.

The CDR3 sequence: CASSLMGGSNYGYTF. The CDR3 nucleotides are TGTGCCAGCAGCTTAATGGGGGGGTCTAACTATGGCTACACCTTC. The chain recombines TRBV7-8 with TRBJ1-2; D is perhaps TRBD1 (5 bases). V lost 2 bases and J lost 0, with 10 bases in between. This CDR3 has 15 amino acids. Germline V gene lookup returns CDR1 SGHVS and CDR2 FQNEAQ.

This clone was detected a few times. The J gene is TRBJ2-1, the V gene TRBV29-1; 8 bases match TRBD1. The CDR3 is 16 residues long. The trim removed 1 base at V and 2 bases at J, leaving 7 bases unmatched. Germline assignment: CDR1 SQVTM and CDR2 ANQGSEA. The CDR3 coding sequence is TGCAGCGTTGAAGCTCCGGACAGGGAAACCTACAATGAGCAGTTCTTC. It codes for CSVEAPDRETYNEQFF.